The 18 T cell receptor beta chains given below trace back to one sample, sequenced in a study of T-cell reconstitution after alpha-beta-depleted transplantation in children. The authors prepared the TCRbeta library with unique molecular identifiers. MiXCR was run by TCRdb on the PCR reads, yielding one entry per CDR3 protein. The table has just over 950,000 distinct CDR3 sequences, around 30% seen once. The specimen comprised PBMCs, mostly from graft donor cells, sampled 360 days after TCRalphabeta/CD19-depleted stem cell transplant. These receptors came from a boy less than two years old who had a stem cell transplant for SCID, so the T cells may come from the graft donor.

CDR3: CATSRAGTGGNIQYF. The DNA for the CDR3 is TGTGCCACCAGCAGAGCCGGGACAGGGGGAAACATTCAGTACTTC. The V gene is TRBV15, the J gene TRBJ2-4, with 11 bases that match TRBD1. The V gene's germline CDR1 is LNHNV and CDR2 YYDKDF (reference sequence). Trimming removed 1 base from V and 6 bases from J; junction bases left unmatched: 2. The CDR3 is 15 amino acids. Filled out from reference TRBV15 and TRBJ2-4, the complete variable domain reads DAMVIQNPRYQVTQFGKPVTLSCSQTLNHNVMYWYQQKSSQAPKLLFHYYDKDFNNEADTPDNFQSRRPNTSFCFLDIRSPGLGDTAMYLCATSRAGTGGNIQYFGAGTRLSVL.

This clonotype was observed a handful of times. The CDR3 nucleotides are TGCGCCAGCAGCCAAGGGGTAGCGGGGGCGCCGCTAAATGAGCAGTTCTTC. Translating gives CASSQGVAGAPLNEQFF. V gene TRBV4-3 combines with J gene TRBJ2-1, with 9 nucleotides matching TRBD2. The germline gives CDR1 LGHNA, CDR2 YSLEER. CDR3 length: 17 residues. The V segment lost 1 base and the J segment 7 bases; nucleotides outside the gene matches: 11.

The J gene is TRBJ2-5, the V gene TRBV20-1; 8 nucleotides agree with TRBD2. This CDR3 has 15 amino acids. Germline V gene sequence: CDR1 DFQATT, CDR2 SNEGSKA (reference sequence). Germline trimming cut 5 bases from V and 6 bases from J; bases unmatched to any gene: 14. CDR3 loop: CSADRPRGAGKTQYF. The CDR3, as DNA: TGCAGTGCTGATCGACCGCGGGGGGCTGGGAAGACCCAGTACTTC.

This rearrangement joins TRBV7-3 to TRBJ2-1; 13 nucleotides align to TRBD2. This CDR3 contains 17 residues. CDR1 and CDR2 from the germline V gene are SGHTA and FQGTGA. The J segment lost 4 bases and the V segment lost 5 bases, leaving 8 bases of the junction unmatched. CDR3 residues: CASSKHRGLAGYNEQFF. The CDR3 nucleotides read TGTGCCAGCAGCAAACACCGGGGACTAGCGGGGTACAATGAGCAGTTCTTC.

This clonotype turned up a few times. This rearrangement joins TRBV28 to TRBJ2-7, with TRBD2 identical over 7 bases. The CDR3 totals 15 residues. The trim removed 3 bases at V and 1 base at J, leaving 6 bases unmatched. Germline lookup yields CDR1 MDHEN and CDR2 SYDVKM. The CDR3 DNA reads TGTGCCAGCAGTTTTTACTTCGGGAGGTCCTACGAGCAGTACTTC. Translated: CASSFYFGRSYEQYF.

The chain has TRBV7-2 and TRBJ2-7; 8 bases line up with TRBD2. V lost 4 bases to trimming and J lost 2 bases; unmatched junction nucleotides: 10. Germline V lookup: CDR1 SGHTA, CDR2 FQGNSA. This CDR3 has 16 amino acids. CDR3 bases: TGTGCCAGCAGCTCCTCGGGAGGGGGGGCTCCCTACGAGCAGTACTTC. Its translation is CASSSSGGGAPYEQYF.

This clonotype occurred a few times. The chain couples TRBV24-1 to TRBJ2-1; D unresolved. V was trimmed by 9 bases and J by 10 bases, leaving 12 bases between them. From germline, CDR1 is KGHDR and CDR2 SFDVKD. The CDR3 extends over 11 amino acids. This CDR3 is CATRIGEEQFF. The CDR3 DNA follows: TGTGCCACCCGAATAGGAGAGGAGCAGTTCTTC.

This clonotype was counted between two and nine times. The chain joins TRBV20-1 to TRBJ1-1; D may be TRBD1 (6 bases). Germline V gene data show CDR1 as DFQATT and CDR2 as SNEGSKA (reference sequence). This CDR3 is built from 13 residues. V lost 0 bases, J lost 10 bases, and 15 bases lay in between. The CDR3 region is CSARDRTGFGAFF. CDR3 nucleotides: TGCAGTGCTAGAGACCGAACAGGGTTTGGAGCTTTCTTT.

This clonotype was found a few times. J is TRBJ1-5 and V is TRBV12-3 or TRBV12-4; D ambiguous. Trimming removed 7 bases at V and 1 base at J, with 5 bases between. This CDR3 is 12 amino acids long. The DNA of the CDR3 is TGTGCCAGCACCCTAAGCAATCAGCCCCAGCATTTT. Residues: CASTLSNQPQHF.

This chain links TRBV6-5 with TRBJ2-1, with D possibly matching TRBD1 (5 bases). This CDR3 contains 11 residues. The V end lost 8 bases, the J end lost 9 bases, and 11 bases lay between the germline ends. Per germline, CDR1 MNHEY and CDR2 SVGAGI. CDR3 sequence reads: CASGQGSEQFF. The CDR3 bases are TGTGCCAGCGGGCAGGGAAGTGAGCAGTTCTTC.

Only a few counts were recorded for this clonotype. The chain combines TRBV5-1 with TRBJ2-7; 12 bases align to TRBD2. This CDR3 comprises 16 residues. V gave up 3 bases and J gave up 2 bases; unmatched junction bases: 6. Germline assignment: CDR1 SGHRS and CDR2 YFSETQ. In DNA, the CDR3 is TGCGCCAGCAGCTCCGAACTAGCGGGGGGTGCCTACGAGCAGTACTTC. Translated, it gives CASSSELAGGAYEQYF. The full variable domain, completed using reference TRBV5-1 and TRBJ2-7, is KAGVTQTPRYLIKTRGQQVTLSCSPISGHRSVSWYQQTPGQGLQFLFEYFSETQRNKGNFPGRFSGRQFSNSRSEMNVSTLELGDSALYLCASSSELAGGAYEQYFGPGTRLTVT.

This clonotype was counted many times. CDR3 region: CATLLRLAGIYEQYF. The CDR3 nucleotides read TGTGCCACCCTGCTAAGACTAGCGGGGATCTACGAGCAGTACTTC. The chain uses TRBV24-1 and TRBJ2-7, with TRBD2 identical over 11 bases. The CDR3 length is 15 residues. CDR1 and CDR2 (germline): KGHDR, SFDVKD. With V trimmed by 9 bases and J by 3 bases, 9 bases remained unmatched.

This clonotype has more than one count but fewer than ten. The rearrangement joins TRBV10-3 to TRBJ1-6; no reliable D call. The CDR3 covers 12 residues. V was clipped by 5 bases and J by 11 bases, with 10 bases between them. Germline V gives CDR1 ENHRY, CDR2 SYGVKD. Written as DNA, the CDR3 is TGTGCCATCAGTCCCGGACGGACACCCCTCCACTTT. Translated: CAISPGRTPLHF.

CDR3 in amino acids: CASSLKGLGGNNEQFF. The CDR3 DNA reads as TGTGCCAGCAGCTTAAAGGGGCTAGGGGGGAACAATGAGCAGTTCTTC. V usage is TRBV7-2 and J usage is TRBJ2-1; either TRBD1 or TRBD2 may fit D (6 bases each). Germline V gene data show CDR1 as SGHTA and CDR2 as FQGNSA. The CDR3 has 16 residues. Trimming cost V 2 bases and J 5 bases, with 16 bases left between them. Supplemented by reference TRBV7-2 and TRBJ2-1, the full variable domain reads GAGVSQSPSNKVTEKGKDVELRCDPISGHTALYWYRQSLGQGLEFLIYFQGNSAPDKSGLPSDRFSAERTGGSVSTLTIQRTQQEDSAVYLCASSLKGLGGNNEQFFGPGTRLTVL.

V and J are TRBV15 and TRBJ1-2; 7 positions agree with TRBD1. Germline CDR1 LNHNV, CDR2 YYDKDF (reference sequence). This CDR3 spans 14 amino acids. The ends lost 3 bases at V and 2 bases at J; junction bases unmatched: 3. In DNA, the CDR3 is TGTGCCACCAGCAGGGGACAGATCAACTATGGCTACACCTTC. Encoded protein: CATSRGQINYGYTF. Filled out from reference TRBV15 and TRBJ1-2, the complete variable domain reads DAMVIQNPRYQVTQFGKPVTLSCSQTLNHNVMYWYQQKSSQAPKLLFHYYDKDFNNEADTPDNFQSRRPNTSFCFLDIRSPGLGDTAMYLCATSRGQINYGYTFGSGTRLTVV.

This clonotype was observed a single time. V and J are TRBV20-1 and TRBJ1-5, with TRBD1 as a possible D gene (5 bases). The CDR3 sequence is 14 residues long. The V end was cut by 6 bases, the J end by 2 bases, with 14 bases between. Looked up from germline, CDR1 is DFQATT and CDR2 is SNEGSKA (reference sequence). The CDR3 DNA is TGCAGTGCAGTGGGGGTATCGGGCAATCAGCCCCAGCATTTT. Residues: CSAVGVSGNQPQHF.

The chain uses TRBV7-2 and TRBJ2-7; 10 nucleotides agree with TRBD2. Germline V gene sequence: CDR1 SGHTA, CDR2 FQGNSA. The CDR3 has 14 residues. V lost 2 bases and J lost 6; bases outside the gene matches: 4. CDR3 protein: CASSLRSGGGEQYF. The CDR3 region has the DNA TGTGCCAGCAGCTTACGGAGCGGGGGGGGCGAGCAGTACTTC.

This chain links TRBV3-1 with TRBJ2-4; D gene uncertain. This CDR3 has 12 amino acids. Germline V gene data show CDR1 as LGHDT and CDR2 as YNNKEL (reference sequence). V was cut by 1 base and J by 6 bases, with 4 bases left in between. The CDR3 loop reads CASSQVGNIQYF. The CDR3 coding sequence is TGTGCCAGCAGCCAAGTAGGAAACATTCAGTACTTC.